This T cell receptor (beta chain) was sequenced during a study of beta chain features in type 1 diabetes. The CDR3 runs 14 residues. Germline V gene data show CDR1 as MNHNS and CDR2 as SASEGT. V was clipped by 4 bases and J by 4 bases; unmatched bases: 3. The investigators reverse transcribed all of the isolated RNA, so they sequenced expressed TCRB transcripts. The table came from immunoSEQ multiplex PCR; TCRdb's copy has only in-frame clones and leaves some out. This sample has hundreds of thousands of clones, with roughly 13% found just once. There are a few counts of this clone. This TCR was recovered from a man aged 18 to 35 in good health. The chain links TRBV6-1 to TRBJ1-4; 7 bases line up with TRBD1. The sample was naive CD4+ T cells from blood. The CDR3 nucleotides read TGTGCCAGCAGTGGAGGGGACAGTAATGAAAAACTGTTTTTT. Protein sequence: CASSGGDSNEKLFF.